A selection of T cell receptor beta chains follows, all from one sample in a study of cytomegalovirus exposure and HLA in healthy donors. Data came from immunoSEQ multiplex PCR; TCRdb stores just in-frame clones and leaves some out. The table shows about 190,000 clones, with approximately 85% occurring only once. Sequenced: PBMCs. All receptors come from a woman in her late teens or twenties in good health and CMV-seronegative. CDR3s include the opening cysteine and the closing phenylalanine or tryptophan. The size of a clone is reported for some rows only, either as once, few or many, or as a class for expanded clones.

clone_size,v_call,j_call,cdr3_aa
-,TRBV25-1,TRBJ2-3,CASSETGTDTQYF
-,TRBV30,TRBJ1-5,CAWSAQGAANQPQHF
-,TRBV6-4,TRBJ2-1,CASSERSGYGGEQFF
-,TRBV28,TRBJ2-3,CASSLYISSTDTQYF
-,TRBV12-2,TRBJ2-2,CASRLSSDRAFAGELFF
-,TRBV12-2,TRBJ1-6,CASHTGGAPSPLHF
-,TRBV11-2,TRBJ2-3,CASSRRYQAGGTDTQYF
-,TRBV6-5,TRBJ2-3,CASSAGTGVTDTQYF
-,TRBV9,TRBJ2-3,CASSAGTASTDTQYF
-,TRBV27,TRBJ1-1,CASSANRGGRTEAFF
-,TRBV7-3,TRBJ2-2,CASSLGYGAGAGELFF
-,TRBV13,TRBJ2-3,CASRLAGKSDTQYF
-,TRBV5-4,TRBJ2-1,CASSPPGGDNEQFF
-,TRBV7-8,TRBJ1-5,CASSGTGGNQPQHF
-,TRBV19,TRBJ2-7,CASSVLAGPYEQYF
-,TRBV9,TRBJ1-2,CASSPTSAVNYGYTF
-,TRBV7-2,TRBJ1-5,CASSLEFRPQHF
once,TRBV5-1,TRBJ1-2,CASSTATGWSYGYTF
-,TRBV21-1,TRBJ2-1,CASSNRLALGNYNEQFF
-,TRBV7-7,TRBJ2-2,CASSLATVTGELFF
-,TRBV27,TRBJ2-7,CASSPRAYEQYF
-,TRBV27,TRBJ1-5,CASAAYYSNQPQHF
-,TRBV28,TRBJ2-2,CASSSWTVAGELFF
-,TRBV27,TRBJ1-1,CASSFREATEAFF
-,TRBV10-2,TRBJ2-5,CASMQGAKYQETQYF
-,TRBV9,TRBJ1-4,CASSPGHVNEKLFF
-,TRBV28,TRBJ2-7,CASRTGVPYEQYF
few,TRBV6-1,TRBJ1-1,CASSERGNTEAFF
few,TRBV19,TRBJ2-5,CASSFSGTGGAKFRETQYF
-,TRBV28,TRBJ2-7,CASSSPARLALYEQYF
-,TRBV18,TRBJ1-1,CASSPPEGVEAFF
-,TRBV7-2,TRBJ1-1,CASSPWDRNTEAFF
-,TRBV6-5,TRBJ1-2,CASSGDFNYGYTF
-,TRBV2,TRBJ1-4,CASSGRTTAGEKLFF
-,TRBV6-1,TRBJ1-5,CASSEMGEGQPQHF
-,TRBV7-8,TRBJ1-2,CASTLGPVYGYTF
-,TRBV7-9,TRBJ1-2,CASSSRGGGFNYGYTF